This T cell receptor beta chain was identified during a study of blood T cell repertoires in COVID-19. Study-level background: PBMCs, B-cell-depleted T cells, or T cells provided the cDNA or gDNA that made up the material.

Unmatched junction bases numbered 3, after V lost 3 bases and J lost 2 bases. Germline V gene data show CDR1 as SNHLY and CDR2 as FYNNEI. The CDR3 is made up of 15 amino acids. Original analysis: From reference gene primer amplification, estimates of nucleated cell counts were derived. Profiled with immunoSEQ multiplex PCR; TCRdb holds only in-frame clones, not every one. That table is the source of V, J and clone size, and D and trimming were worked out from the DNA. The sample lists more than 60,000 clones, about 92% occurring once. Source material: peripheral blood. The clonotype originates from a woman older than 75 with active or convalescent COVID-19. This rearrangement joins TRBV2 to TRBJ1-2; the match to TRBD1 covers 10 bases. The CDR3 sequence: CASSETGGLNYGYTF. The CDR3 DNA follows: TGTGCCAGCAGTGAGACAGGGGGCCTCAACTATGGCTACACCTTC. The full variable domain, in which reference TRBV2 and TRBJ1-2 provide the parts outside the CDR3, is EPEVTQTPSHQVTQMGQEVILRCVPISNHLYFYWYRQILGQKVEFLVSFYNNEISEKSEIFDDQFSVERPDGSNFTLKIRSTKLEDSAMYFCASSETGGLNYGYTFGSGTRLTVV.